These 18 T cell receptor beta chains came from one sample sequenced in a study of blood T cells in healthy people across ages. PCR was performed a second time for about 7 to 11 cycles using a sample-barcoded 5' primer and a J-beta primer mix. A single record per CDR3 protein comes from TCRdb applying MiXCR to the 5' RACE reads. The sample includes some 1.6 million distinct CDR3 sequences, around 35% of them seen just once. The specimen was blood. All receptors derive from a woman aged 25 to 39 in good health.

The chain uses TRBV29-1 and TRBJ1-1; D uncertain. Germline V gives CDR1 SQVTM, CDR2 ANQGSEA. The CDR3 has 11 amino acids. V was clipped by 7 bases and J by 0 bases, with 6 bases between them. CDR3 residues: CSAGVNTEAFF. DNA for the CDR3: TGCAGCGCCGGGGTGAACACTGAAGCTTTCTTT. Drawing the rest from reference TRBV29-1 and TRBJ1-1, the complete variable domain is SAVISQKPSRDICQRGTSLTIQCQVDSQVTMMFWYRQQPGQSLTLIATANQGSEATYESGFVIDKFPISRPNLTFSTLTVSNMSPEDSSIYLCSAGVNTEAFFGQGTRLTVV.

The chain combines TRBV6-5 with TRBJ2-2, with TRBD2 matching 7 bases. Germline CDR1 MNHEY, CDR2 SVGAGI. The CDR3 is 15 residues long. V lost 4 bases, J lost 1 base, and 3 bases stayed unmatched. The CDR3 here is CASSLSGKNTGELFF. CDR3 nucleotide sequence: TGTGCCAGCAGTTTAAGCGGGAAGAACACCGGGGAGCTGTTTTTT.

CDR3: CATSAPAGGPGDSYNEQFF. DNA of the CDR3: TGTGCCACCAGTGCCCCGGCGGGAGGGCCGGGGGACTCCTACAATGAGCAGTTCTTC. The chain joins TRBV24-1 to TRBJ2-1; 9 bases agree with TRBD2. This CDR3 has 19 amino acids. Per the germline V gene, CDR1 is KGHDR and CDR2 is SFDVKD. The ends lost 5 bases at V and 0 bases at J; junction bases unmatched: 13.

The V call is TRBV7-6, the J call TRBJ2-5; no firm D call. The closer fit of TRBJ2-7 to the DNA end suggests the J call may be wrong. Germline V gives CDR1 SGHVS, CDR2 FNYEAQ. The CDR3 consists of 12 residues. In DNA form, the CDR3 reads TGTGCCAGCAGCCCGCGGAGCGACGAGCAGTACTTC. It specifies CASSPRSDEQYF.

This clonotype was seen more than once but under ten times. The CDR3 spells CSARGLAGVINEQFF. CDR3 in DNA: TGCAGTGCTAGAGGGCTAGCGGGGGTTATTAATGAGCAGTTCTTC. The chain recombines TRBV20-1 with TRBJ2-1; 10 positions match TRBD2. From germline, CDR1 is DFQATT and CDR2 SNEGSKA (reference sequence). This CDR3 contains 15 residues. The trim removed 1 base at V and 7 bases at J, leaving 7 bases unmatched.

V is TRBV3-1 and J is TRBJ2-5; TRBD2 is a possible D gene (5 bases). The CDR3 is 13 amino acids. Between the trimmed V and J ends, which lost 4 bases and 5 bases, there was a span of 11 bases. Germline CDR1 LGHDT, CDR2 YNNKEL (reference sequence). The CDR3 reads CASSRFRGETQYF. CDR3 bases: TGTGCCAGCAGCCGATTCCGCGGGGAGACCCAGTACTTC.

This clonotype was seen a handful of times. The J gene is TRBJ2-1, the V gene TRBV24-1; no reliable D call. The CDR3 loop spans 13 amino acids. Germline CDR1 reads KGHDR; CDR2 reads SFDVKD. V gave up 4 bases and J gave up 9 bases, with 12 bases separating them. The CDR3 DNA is TGTGCCACCAGTGACCCGGGTGTGACTGAGCAGTTCTTC. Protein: CATSDPGVTEQFF.

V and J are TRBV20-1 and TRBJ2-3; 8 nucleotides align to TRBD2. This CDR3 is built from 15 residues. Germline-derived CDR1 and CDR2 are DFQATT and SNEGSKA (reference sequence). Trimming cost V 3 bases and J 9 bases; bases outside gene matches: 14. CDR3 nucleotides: TGCAGTGCTAGTAGCGGGGACCTGTTCTCGAGAACGCAGTATTTT. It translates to CSASSGDLFSRTQYF.

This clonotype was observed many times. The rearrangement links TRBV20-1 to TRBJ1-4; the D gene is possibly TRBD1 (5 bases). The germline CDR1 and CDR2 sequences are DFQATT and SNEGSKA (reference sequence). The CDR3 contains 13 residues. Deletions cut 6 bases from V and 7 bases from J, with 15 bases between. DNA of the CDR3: TGCAGTGCACGGACCCCCCAGGGTGAAAAACTGTTTTTT. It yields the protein CSARTPQGEKLFF.

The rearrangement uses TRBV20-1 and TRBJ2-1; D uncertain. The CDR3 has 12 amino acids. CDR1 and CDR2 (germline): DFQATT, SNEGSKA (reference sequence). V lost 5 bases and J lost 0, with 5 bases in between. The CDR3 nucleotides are TGCAGTGCTTTTAGCTCCTACAATGAGCAGTTCTTC. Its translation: CSAFSSYNEQFF.

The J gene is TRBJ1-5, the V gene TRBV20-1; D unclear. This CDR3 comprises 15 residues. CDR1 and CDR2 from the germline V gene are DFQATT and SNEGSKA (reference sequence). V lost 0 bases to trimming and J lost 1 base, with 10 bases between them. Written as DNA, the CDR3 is TGCAGTGCTAGAGAGGGGTCTAAAAGCAATCAGCCCCAGCATTTT. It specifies CSAREGSKSNQPQHF.

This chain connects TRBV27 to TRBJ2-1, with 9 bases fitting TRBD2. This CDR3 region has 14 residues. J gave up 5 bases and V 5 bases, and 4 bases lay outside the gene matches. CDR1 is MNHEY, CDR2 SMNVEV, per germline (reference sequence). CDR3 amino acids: CASSIAGAHNEQFF. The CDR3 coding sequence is TGTGCCAGCAGTATAGCGGGAGCTCACAATGAGCAGTTCTTC.

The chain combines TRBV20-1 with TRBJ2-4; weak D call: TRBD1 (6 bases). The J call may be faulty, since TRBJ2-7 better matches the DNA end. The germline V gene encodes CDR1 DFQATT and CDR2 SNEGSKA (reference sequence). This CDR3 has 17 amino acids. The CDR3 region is CSAETGSPEAWDYEQYF. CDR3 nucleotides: TGCAGTGCTGAGACAGGTTCTCCCGAGGCATGGGATTACGAGCAGTACTTC.

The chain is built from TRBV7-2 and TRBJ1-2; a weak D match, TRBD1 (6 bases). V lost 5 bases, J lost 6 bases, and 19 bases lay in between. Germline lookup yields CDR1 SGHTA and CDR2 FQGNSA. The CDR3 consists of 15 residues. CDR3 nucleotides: TGTGCCAGCAGCCTTTCGACAGGTTTGAGAAATGGCTACACCTTC. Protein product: CASSLSTGLRNGYTF.

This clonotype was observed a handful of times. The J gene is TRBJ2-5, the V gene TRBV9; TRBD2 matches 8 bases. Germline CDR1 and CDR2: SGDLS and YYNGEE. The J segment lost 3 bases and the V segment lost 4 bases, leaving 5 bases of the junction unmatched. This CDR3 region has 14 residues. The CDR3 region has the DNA TGTGCCAGCAGCCCCCGGGGACTAGAAGAGACCCAGTACTTC. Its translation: CASSPRGLEETQYF.

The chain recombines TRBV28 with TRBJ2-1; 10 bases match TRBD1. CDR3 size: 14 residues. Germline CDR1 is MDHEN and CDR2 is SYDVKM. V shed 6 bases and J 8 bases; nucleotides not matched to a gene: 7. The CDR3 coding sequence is TGTGCCAGCAGCACGGGACAGGGGAGGGATGAGCAGTTCTTC. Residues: CASSTGQGRDEQFF. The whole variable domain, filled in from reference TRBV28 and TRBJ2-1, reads DVKVTQSSRYLVKRTGEKVFLECVQDMDHENMFWYRQDPGLGLRLIYFSYDVKMKEKGDIPEGYSVSREKKERFSLILESASTNQTSMYLCASSTGQGRDEQFFGPGTRLTVL.

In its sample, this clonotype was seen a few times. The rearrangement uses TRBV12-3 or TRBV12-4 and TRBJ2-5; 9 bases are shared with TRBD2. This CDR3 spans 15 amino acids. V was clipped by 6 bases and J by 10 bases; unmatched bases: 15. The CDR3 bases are TGTGCCAGCAGAGGTCGAGGGACTAGCCTCCGAGGCCAGTACTTC. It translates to CASRGRGTSLRGQYF.

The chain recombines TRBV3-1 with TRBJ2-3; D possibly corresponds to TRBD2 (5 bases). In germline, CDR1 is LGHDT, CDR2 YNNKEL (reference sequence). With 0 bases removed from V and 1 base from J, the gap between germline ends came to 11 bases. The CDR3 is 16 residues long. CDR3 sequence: CASSQDRGWGTDTQYF. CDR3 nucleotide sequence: TGTGCCAGCAGCCAAGATAGAGGGTGGGGCACAGATACGCAGTATTTT.